Sequencing of this T cell receptor beta chain was carried out in a study of cytotoxic CD8 clonotypes in ibrutinib-treated CLL. Method: immunoSEQ multiplex PCR; TCRdb's copy keeps in-frame clones and lacks some. The table shows under 200,000 clones, with 81% occurring only once. The V segment lost 0 bases and the J segment 2 bases; nucleotides outside the gene matches: 16. The CDR3 loop spans 19 amino acids. Looked up from germline, CDR1 is SGDLS and CDR2 is YYNGEE. General study findings and limits: Treatment saw public clonotypes, which were uncommon, either contract or stay stable.

In its sample, this clone was seen a few times. As yet, its antigen is unknown. This sequence was found in a human donor with chronic lymphocytic leukemia. The rearrangement joins TRBV9 to TRBJ1-2; 7 bases agree with TRBD1. Sequences were derived from PBMCs, sampled after 12 months of ibrutinib treatment. CDR3 bases: TGTGCCAGCAGCGTAGGGTTGACGGGACAGACCCCAGAGAACTATGGCTACACCTTC. This translates into CASSVGLTGQTPENYGYTF.